The rows below give T cell receptor beta chains drawn from one sample of a study of T cell responses to AZD1222 COVID-19 vaccine. Clones were sequenced by immunoSEQ multiplex PCR, and TCRdb holds only the in-frame ones, with some missing. The repertoire holds roughly 150,000 clones, with about 91% as singletons. The sample here was peripheral blood, taken 28 days after the second AZD1222 dose. These receptors all come from an adult who received the AZD1222 COVID-19 vaccine. CDR3s include the opening cysteine and the closing phenylalanine or tryptophan. The order of the fields is D gene, clone size, V gene, J gene, CDR3 protein, CDR3 DNA. A D gene is named only where the DNA matches it firmly. The size entry is marked missing in some rows and otherwise reads once, few, many or a size class.

TRBD1	NA	TRBV6-5	TRBJ1-1	CASRKDRENTEAFF	TGTGCCAGCAGGAAGGACAGGGAAAACACTGAAGCTTTCTTT
NA	NA	TRBV24-1	TRBJ2-5	CATSDFKGETQYF	TGTGCCACCAGTGATTTTAAAGGGGAGACCCAGTACTTC
NA	few	TRBV5-1	TRBJ2-7	CASGLEGLYEQYF	TGCGCCAGCGGTTTGGAGGGGTTATACGAGCAGTACTTC
NA	NA	TRBV2	TRBJ1-2	CATNIRVDGYTF	TGTGCCACCAACATCAGGGTCGATGGCTACACCTTC
NA	NA	TRBV3-1/TRBV3-2	TRBJ1-6	CASSQRPLGAPLHF	TGTGCCAGCAGCCAAAGACCCCTGGGGGCACCCCTCCACTTT
TRBD1	NA	TRBV7-3	TRBJ2-2	CASSLRGQGVTGELFF	TGTGCCAGCAGCTTAAGGGGACAGGGAGTCACCGGGGAGCTGTTTTTT
NA	NA	TRBV30	TRBJ1-1	CAWARDSRGTEAFF	TGTGCCTGGGCCCGGGACTCGAGAGGGACTGAAGCTTTCTTT
TRBD2	NA	TRBV2	TRBJ2-2	CASSELAGVAGELFF	TGTGCCAGCAGTGAACTAGCGGGGGTAGCCGGGGAGCTGTTTTTT
NA	once	TRBV27	TRBJ2-2	CASSLLAGITGELFF	TGTGCCAGCAGTTTATTGGCAGGGATCACCGGGGAGCTGTTTTTT
NA	once	TRBV4-1	TRBJ2-7	CASSQGRAGGSYEQYF	TGCGCCAGCAGCCAAGGGAGGGCAGGGGGCTCCTACGAGCAGTACTTC
NA	NA	TRBV7-9	TRBJ2-1	CASSPLGSLAREQFF	TGTGCCAGCAGCCCCCTGGGCTCTTTAGCCAGGGAGCAGTTCTTC
NA	NA	TRBV27	TRBJ2-1	CASSLRPSLNEQFF	TGTGCCAGCAGTTTACGGCCTAGCCTCAATGAGCAGTTCTTC
NA	NA	TRBV18	TRBJ2-5	CASSPNPQRQETQYF	TGTGCCAGCTCACCCAACCCACAGCGTCAAGAGACCCAGTACTTC
TRBD1	once	TRBV5-1	TRBJ2-6	CASSFTGGISGANVPTF	TGCGCCAGCAGCTTTACAGGGGGCATCTCTGGGGCCAACGTCCCGACTTTC
NA	NA	TRBV2	TRBJ1-5	CASSDSAWGGQPQHF	TGTGCCAGCAGCGACAGTGCCTGGGGAGGTCAGCCCCAGCATTTT
NA	NA	TRBV7-9	TRBJ2-3	CASSLEGSDTQYF	TGTGCCAGCAGCTTAGAAGGGTCAGATACGCAGTATTTT
TRBD2	once	TRBV5-1	TRBJ2-3	CASSLISGGTDTQYF	TGCGCCAGCAGCTTGATAAGCGGGGGCACAGATACGCAGTATTTT
NA	NA	TRBV27	TRBJ2-2	CASRTLSSGELFF	TGTGCCAGCCGGACCTTGAGTTCCGGGGAGCTGTTTTTT
NA	NA	TRBV6-5	TRBJ1-1	CASNHLGLTEAFF	TGTGCCAGCAACCATCTTGGGCTCACTGAAGCTTTCTTT
NA	once	TRBV5-1	TRBJ1-4	CASSAGTENEKLFF	TGCGCCAGCAGCGCCGGTACGGAAAATGAAAAACTGTTTTTT
TRBD1	once	TRBV5-4	TRBJ1-6	CASSGRQGMTANSPLHF	TGTGCCAGCAGCGGGAGACAGGGGATGACCGCTAATTCACCCCTCCACTTT
NA	NA	TRBV7-9	TRBJ2-7	CASSLPGSYEQYF	TGTGCCAGCAGCTTACCAGGGAGCTACGAGCAGTACTTC
NA	NA	TRBV5-1	TRBJ2-6	CASSLFAGANVLTF	TGCGCCAGCAGCTTATTTGCTGGGGCCAACGTCCTGACTTTC
TRBD1	NA	TRBV13	TRBJ1-1	CASSSGQGGWIDTEAFF	TGTGCCAGCAGCTCAGGACAGGGGGGGTGGATTGACACTGAAGCTTTCTTT
TRBD1	NA	TRBV4-2	TRBJ1-3	CASSQEWGGQGPLSSGNTIYF	TGTGCCAGCAGCCAAGAATGGGGGGGACAGGGCCCTCTGAGTTCTGGAAACACCATATATTTT
NA	NA	TRBV29-1	TRBJ1-1	CSVVRGGDEAFF	TGCAGCGTTGTAAGAGGGGGAGATGAAGCTTTCTTT
TRBD1	once	TRBV7-9	TRBJ1-4	CASSSGQADGEKLFF	TGTGCCAGCAGCTCCGGACAGGCAGATGGGGAAAAACTGTTTTTT
TRBD2	NA	TRBV5-8	TRBJ2-7	CASSLGLGGFYEQYF	TGTGCCAGCAGCTTGGGTCTCGGGGGGTTCTACGAGCAGTACTTC
NA	NA	TRBV5-1	TRBJ1-3	CASSLGWQGRGNTIYF	TGCGCCAGCAGCTTGGGGTGGCAGGGAAGAGGAAACACCATATATTTT
NA	NA	TRBV5-1	TRBJ1-3	CASSLDRVGNTIYF	TGCGCCAGCAGCTTGGACAGGGTGGGAAACACCATATATTTT
TRBD1	NA	TRBV6-5	TRBJ1-3	CASAGGIFSGNTIYF	TGTGCCAGTGCAGGGGGTATCTTTTCTGGAAACACCATATATTTT